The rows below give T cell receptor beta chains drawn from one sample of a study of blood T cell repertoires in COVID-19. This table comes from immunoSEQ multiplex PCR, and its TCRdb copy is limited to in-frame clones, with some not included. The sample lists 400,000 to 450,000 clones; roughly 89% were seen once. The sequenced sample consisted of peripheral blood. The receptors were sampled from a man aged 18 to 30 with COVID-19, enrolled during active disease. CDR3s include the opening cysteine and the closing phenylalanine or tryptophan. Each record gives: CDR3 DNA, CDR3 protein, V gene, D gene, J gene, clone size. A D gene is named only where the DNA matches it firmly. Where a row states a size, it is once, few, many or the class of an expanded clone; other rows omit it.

DNA: TGCGCCAGCAGCTTGACGATGACAGGAGGAAACACCATATATTTT; CDR3: CASSLTMTGGNTIYF; V: TRBV5-1; D: .; J: TRBJ1-3; size: .
DNA: TGTGCCAGCAGCTTGTCCGGCAGGTCCTACGAGCAGTACTTC; CDR3: CASSLSGRSYEQYF; V: TRBV5-6; D: .; J: TRBJ2-7; size: .
DNA: TGCAGCGTTGTAAGGCGGCTAACAAACACTGAAGCTTTCTTT; CDR3: CSVVRRLTNTEAFF; V: TRBV29-1; D: .; J: TRBJ1-1; size: .
DNA: TGTGCCAGCAGAGGACTAGCGGGGGGGAGAGAGACCCAGTACTTC; CDR3: CASRGLAGGRETQYF; V: TRBV6-5; D: TRBD2; J: TRBJ2-5; size: .
DNA: TGTGCCAGCAGTTTATCCACTAGCGGGGGCCCGAAAGAGACCCAGTACTTC; CDR3: CASSLSTSGGPKETQYF; V: TRBV27; D: TRBD2; J: TRBJ2-5; size: once
DNA: TGCAGCGTTAATGTTTCTCCAACAGGGGGCTTTACAGATACGCAGTATTTT; CDR3: CSVNVSPTGGFTDTQYF; V: TRBV29-1; D: TRBD1; J: TRBJ2-3; size: .
DNA: TGTGCCAGCAGCTTTTTAGGGACTAGCGACTACGAGCAGTACTTC; CDR3: CASSFLGTSDYEQYF; V: TRBV5-6; D: TRBD2; J: TRBJ2-7; size: once
DNA: TGCGCCAGCAGCCCCCCCCCGGGTGAAAAACTGTTTTTT; CDR3: CASSPPPGEKLFF; V: TRBV4-1; D: .; J: TRBJ1-4; size: .
DNA: TGTGCCTGGAGTGCACCGGGACAGGGGAACACTGAAGCTTTCTTT; CDR3: CAWSAPGQGNTEAFF; V: TRBV30; D: TRBD1; J: TRBJ1-1; size: .
DNA: TGTGCCAGCAGTGTGACTAGCGGGATAGATACGCAGTATTTT; CDR3: CASSVTSGIDTQYF; V: TRBV2; D: TRBD2; J: TRBJ2-3; size: .
DNA: TGCGCCAGCAGTGAGTCAGGGGGCGCGGATGGCTACACCTTC; CDR3: CASSESGGADGYTF; V: TRBV10-2; D: TRBD1; J: TRBJ1-2; size: .
DNA: TGTGCCAGCAGCTGGGACAGGCCTAATGAAAAACTGTTTTTT; CDR3: CASSWDRPNEKLFF; V: TRBV7-9; D: TRBD1; J: TRBJ1-4; size: .
DNA: TGTGCCAGCAGTGAAGGTAGCGGGAGCTACGAGCAGTACTTC; CDR3: CASSEGSGSYEQYF; V: TRBV6-1; D: TRBD2; J: TRBJ2-7; size: .
DNA: TGTGCCACCCGGAGACAGGGGGCAGGGACCGGGGAGCTGTTTTTT; CDR3: CATRRQGAGTGELFF; V: TRBV19; D: TRBD1; J: TRBJ2-2; size: .
DNA: TGTGCCAGCAGCATAGTGGAGGGTAGGAATTCACCCCTCCACTTT; CDR3: CASSIVEGRNSPLHF; V: TRBV11-2; D: .; J: TRBJ1-6; size: .
DNA: TGTGCCAGTAGTATAACTAGCGGGGGGGCCAATGAGCAGTTCTTC; CDR3: CASSITSGGANEQFF; V: TRBV19; D: TRBD2; J: TRBJ2-1; size: .
DNA: TGCAGCGTTGAGCCGGGACACCCCTCCCAGTTCTTC; CDR3: CSVEPGHPSQFF; V: TRBV29-1; D: .; J: TRBJ2-1; size: .
DNA: TGTGCCAGCAGTACAGGGTTGTTTCAGGGTGAGCAGTTCTTC; CDR3: CASSTGLFQGEQFF; V: TRBV6-5; D: .; J: TRBJ2-1; size: .
DNA: TGCACCAGCAGCCAAGCGACTAGCGGGACCTCCTACAATGAGCAGTTCTTC; CDR3: CTSSQATSGTSYNEQFF; V: TRBV1; D: .; J: TRBJ2-1; size: few
DNA: TGTGCCAGCAGCCCCCCGAGGGGAGGCTACAATGAGCAGTTCTTC; CDR3: CASSPPRGGYNEQFF; V: TRBV5-4; D: .; J: TRBJ2-1; size: .